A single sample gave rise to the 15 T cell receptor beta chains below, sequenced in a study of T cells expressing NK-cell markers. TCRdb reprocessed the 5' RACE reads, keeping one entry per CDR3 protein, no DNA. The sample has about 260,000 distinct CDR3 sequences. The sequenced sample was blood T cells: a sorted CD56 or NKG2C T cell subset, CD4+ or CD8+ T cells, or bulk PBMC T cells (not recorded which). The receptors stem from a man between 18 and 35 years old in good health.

CDR3 loop: CASNLGTQETQYF. The chain uses TRBV28 and TRBJ2-5; TCRdb's assignment of TRBD1 cannot be checked, as there is no DNA. Germline lookup yields CDR1 MDHEN and CDR2 SYDVKM. The CDR3 loop spans 13 amino acids.

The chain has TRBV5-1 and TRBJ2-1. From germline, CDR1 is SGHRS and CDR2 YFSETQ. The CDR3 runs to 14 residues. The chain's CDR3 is CASSLALFDNEQFF.

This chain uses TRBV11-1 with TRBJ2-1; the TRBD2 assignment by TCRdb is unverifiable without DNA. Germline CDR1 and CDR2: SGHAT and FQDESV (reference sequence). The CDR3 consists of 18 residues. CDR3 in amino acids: CASSSRRRTSRNYNEQFF.

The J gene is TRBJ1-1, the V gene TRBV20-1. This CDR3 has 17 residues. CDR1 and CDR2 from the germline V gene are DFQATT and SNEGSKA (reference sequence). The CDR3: CSAREGGTLIMNTEAFF.

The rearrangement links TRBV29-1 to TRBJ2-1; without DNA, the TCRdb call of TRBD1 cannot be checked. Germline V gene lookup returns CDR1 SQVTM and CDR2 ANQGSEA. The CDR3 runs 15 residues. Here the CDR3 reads CSVVRGTGTYNEQFF.

CDR3 region: CANSESGRGQFF. This chain joins TRBV10-1 and TRBJ2-1; the TRBD1 assignment by TCRdb is unverifiable without DNA. The germline CDR1 and CDR2 sequences are WNHNN and SYGVQD (reference sequence). CDR3 length: 12 residues.

Here the CDR3 reads CASSFSGSNTGELFF. The chain recombines TRBV28 with TRBJ2-2; no DNA is available, so the TRBD2 call from TCRdb remains unchecked. CDR3 length: 15 amino acids. Germline CDR1 is MDHEN and CDR2 is SYDVKM.

CDR3 sequence: CARRGLAGGPFREQYF. The chain combines TRBV7-9 with TRBJ2-7; the D call of TRBD2 rests on TCRdb alone, since no DNA is present to check it. The CDR3 extends over 16 amino acids. From germline, CDR1 is SEHNR and CDR2 FQNEAQ (reference sequence).

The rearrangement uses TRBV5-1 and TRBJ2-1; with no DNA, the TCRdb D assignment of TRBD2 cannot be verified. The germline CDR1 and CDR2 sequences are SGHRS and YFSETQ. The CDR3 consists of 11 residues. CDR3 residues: CASSSPLAQFF.

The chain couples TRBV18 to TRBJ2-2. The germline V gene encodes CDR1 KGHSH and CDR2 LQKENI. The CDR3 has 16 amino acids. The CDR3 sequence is CASPSPGSGNTGELFF.

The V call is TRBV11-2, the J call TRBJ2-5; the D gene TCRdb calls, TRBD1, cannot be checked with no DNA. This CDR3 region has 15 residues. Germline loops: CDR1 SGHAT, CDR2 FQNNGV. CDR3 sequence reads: CASSLDGTTQETQYF.

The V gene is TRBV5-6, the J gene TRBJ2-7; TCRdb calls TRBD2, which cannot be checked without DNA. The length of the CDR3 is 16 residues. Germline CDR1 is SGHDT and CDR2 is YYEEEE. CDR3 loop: CASSLISSGSYYEQYF.

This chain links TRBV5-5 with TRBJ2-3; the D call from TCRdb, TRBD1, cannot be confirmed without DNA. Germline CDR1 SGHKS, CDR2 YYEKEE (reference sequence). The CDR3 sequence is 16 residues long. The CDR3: CASRPAGPPGPDTQYF.

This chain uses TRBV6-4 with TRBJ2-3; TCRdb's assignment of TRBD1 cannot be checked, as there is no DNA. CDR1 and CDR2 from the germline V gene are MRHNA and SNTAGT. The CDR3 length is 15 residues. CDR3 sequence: CASSDSGREPDTQYF.

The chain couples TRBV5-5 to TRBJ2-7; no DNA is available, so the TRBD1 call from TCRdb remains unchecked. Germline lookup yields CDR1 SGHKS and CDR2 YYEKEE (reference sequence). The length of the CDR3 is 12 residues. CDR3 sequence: CASSVTGYEQYF.